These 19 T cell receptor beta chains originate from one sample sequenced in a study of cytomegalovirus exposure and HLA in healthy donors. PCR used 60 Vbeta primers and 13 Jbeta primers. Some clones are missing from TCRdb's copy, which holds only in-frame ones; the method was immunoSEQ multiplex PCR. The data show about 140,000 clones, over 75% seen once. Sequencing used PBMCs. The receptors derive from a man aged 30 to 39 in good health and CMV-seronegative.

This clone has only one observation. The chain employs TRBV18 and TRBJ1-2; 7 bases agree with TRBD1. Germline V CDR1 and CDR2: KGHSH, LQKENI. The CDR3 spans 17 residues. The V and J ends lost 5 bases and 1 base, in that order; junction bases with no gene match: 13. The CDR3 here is CASSNLINGQVNYGYTF. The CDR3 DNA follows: TGTGCCAGCTCAAATCTTATAAATGGACAGGTTAACTATGGCTACACCTTC.

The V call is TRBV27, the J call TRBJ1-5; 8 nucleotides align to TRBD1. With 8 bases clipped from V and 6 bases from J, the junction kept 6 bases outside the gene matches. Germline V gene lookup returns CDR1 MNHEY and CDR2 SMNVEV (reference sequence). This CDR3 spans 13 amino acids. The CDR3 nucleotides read TGTGCCAGCGCAGGGGGCCGGATTCAGCCCCAGCATTTT. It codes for CASAGGRIQPQHF.

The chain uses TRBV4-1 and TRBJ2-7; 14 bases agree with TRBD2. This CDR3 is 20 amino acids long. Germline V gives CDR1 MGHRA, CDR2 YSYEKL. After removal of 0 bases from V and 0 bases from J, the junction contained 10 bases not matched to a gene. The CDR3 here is CASSQDPRRTSGGSSYEQYF. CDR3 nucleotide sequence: TGCGCCAGCAGCCAAGATCCTCGGCGGACTAGCGGGGGGAGCTCCTACGAGCAGTACTTC.

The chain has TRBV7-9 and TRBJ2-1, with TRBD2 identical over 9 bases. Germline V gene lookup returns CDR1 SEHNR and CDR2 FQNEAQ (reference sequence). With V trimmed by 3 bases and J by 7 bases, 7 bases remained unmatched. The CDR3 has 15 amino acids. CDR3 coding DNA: TGTGCCAGCAGCTTCTTGGCGGGGGGGCCTAATGAGCAGTTCTTC. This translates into CASSFLAGGPNEQFF.

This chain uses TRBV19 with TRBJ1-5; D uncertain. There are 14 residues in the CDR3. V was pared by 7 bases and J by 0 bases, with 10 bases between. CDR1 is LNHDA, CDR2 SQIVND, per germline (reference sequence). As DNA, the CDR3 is TGTGCCAGTAAAGCCGCGGGTAGCAATCAGCCCCAGCATTTT. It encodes CASKAAGSNQPQHF.

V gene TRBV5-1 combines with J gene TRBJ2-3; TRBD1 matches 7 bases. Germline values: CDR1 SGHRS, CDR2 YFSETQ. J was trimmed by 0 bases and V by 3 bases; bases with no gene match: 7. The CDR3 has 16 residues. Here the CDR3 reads CASSYGQTGSTDTQYF. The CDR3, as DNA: TGCGCCAGCAGCTACGGACAGACAGGGAGCACAGATACGCAGTATTTT.

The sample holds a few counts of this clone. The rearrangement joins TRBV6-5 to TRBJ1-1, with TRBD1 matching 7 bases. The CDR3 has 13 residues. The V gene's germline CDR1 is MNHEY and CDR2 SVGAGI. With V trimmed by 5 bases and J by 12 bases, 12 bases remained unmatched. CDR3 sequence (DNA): TGTGCCAGCAGTCGGGGCCCAGGGGGAGGTACTTTCTTT. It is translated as CASSRGPGGGTFF.

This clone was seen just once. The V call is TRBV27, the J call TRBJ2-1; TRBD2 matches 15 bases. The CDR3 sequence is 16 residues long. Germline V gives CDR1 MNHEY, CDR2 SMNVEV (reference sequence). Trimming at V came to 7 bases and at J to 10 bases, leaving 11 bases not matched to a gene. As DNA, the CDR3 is TGTGCCAGCATTAAAACCGGGACTAGCGGGAGGCACGAGCAGTTCTTC. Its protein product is CASIKTGTSGRHEQFF.

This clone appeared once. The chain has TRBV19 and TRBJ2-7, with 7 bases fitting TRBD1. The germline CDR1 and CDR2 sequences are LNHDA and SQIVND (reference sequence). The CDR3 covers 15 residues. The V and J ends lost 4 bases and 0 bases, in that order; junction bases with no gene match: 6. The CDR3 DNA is TGTGCCAGTAGTAGTGGGGACAGTTCCTCCTACGAGCAGTACTTC. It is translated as CASSSGDSSSYEQYF. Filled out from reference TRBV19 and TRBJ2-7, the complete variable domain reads DGGITQSPKYLFRKEGQNVTLSCEQNLNHDAMYWYRQDPGQGLRLIYYSQIVNDFQKGDIAEGYSVSREKKESFPLTVTSAQKNPTAFYLCASSSGDSSSYEQYFGPGTRLTVT.

The CDR3 loop is CASSEGGGARVRELFF. The DNA for the CDR3 is TGTGCCAGCAGTGAAGGCGGGGGGGCCCGAGTTCGGGAGCTGTTTTTT. This sequence joins TRBV25-1 and TRBJ2-2; 9 positions agree with TRBD2. The CDR3 consists of 16 residues. Trimming at V came to 2 bases and at J to 9 bases, leaving 10 bases not matched to a gene. CDR1 and CDR2 (germline): MGHDK, SYGVNS.

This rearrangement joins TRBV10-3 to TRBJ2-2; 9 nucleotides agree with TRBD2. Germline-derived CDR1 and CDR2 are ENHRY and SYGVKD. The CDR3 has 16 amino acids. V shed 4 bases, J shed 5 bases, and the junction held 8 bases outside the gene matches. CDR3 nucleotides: TGTGCCATCAGTGTTTCATCTAGCGGGACAACCGGGGAGCTGTTTTTT. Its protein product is CAISVSSSGTTGELFF.

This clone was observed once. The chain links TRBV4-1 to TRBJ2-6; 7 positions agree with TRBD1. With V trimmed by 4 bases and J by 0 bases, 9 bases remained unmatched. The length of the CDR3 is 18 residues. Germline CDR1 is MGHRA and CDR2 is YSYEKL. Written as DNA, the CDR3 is TGCGCCAGCAGCCTCCAGGGACAGATTAACTCTGGGGCCAACGTCCTGACTTTC. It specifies CASSLQGQINSGANVLTF.

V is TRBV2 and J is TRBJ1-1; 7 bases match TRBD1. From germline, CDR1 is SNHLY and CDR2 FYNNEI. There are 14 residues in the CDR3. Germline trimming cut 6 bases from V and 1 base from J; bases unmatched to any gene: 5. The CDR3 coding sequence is TGTGCCAGCAGGGAAAGACAGGGGAACACTGAAGCTTTCTTT. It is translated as CASRERQGNTEAFF.

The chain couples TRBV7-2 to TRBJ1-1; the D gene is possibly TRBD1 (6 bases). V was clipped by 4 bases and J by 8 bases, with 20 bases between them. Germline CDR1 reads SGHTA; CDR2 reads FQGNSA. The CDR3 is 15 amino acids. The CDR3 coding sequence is TGTGCCAGCAGCTCTTCGCTGGGGGGGGCAACCGAAGCTTTCTTT. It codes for CASSSSLGGATEAFF.

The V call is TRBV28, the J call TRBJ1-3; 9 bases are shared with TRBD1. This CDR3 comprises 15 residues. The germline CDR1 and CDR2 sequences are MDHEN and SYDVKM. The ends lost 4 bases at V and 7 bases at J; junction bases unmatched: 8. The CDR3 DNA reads TGTGCCAGCAGTTCCCCCGGGACAGGGACGAACACCATATATTTT. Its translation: CASSSPGTGTNTIYF.

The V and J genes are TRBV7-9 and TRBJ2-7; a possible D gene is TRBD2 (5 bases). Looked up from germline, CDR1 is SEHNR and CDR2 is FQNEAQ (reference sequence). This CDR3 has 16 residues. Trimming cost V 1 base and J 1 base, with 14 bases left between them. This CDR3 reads CASSLGSEVISYEQYF. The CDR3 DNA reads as TGTGCCAGCAGCTTAGGTTCGGAGGTTATATCCTACGAGCAGTACTTC. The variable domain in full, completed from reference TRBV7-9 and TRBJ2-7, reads DTGVSQNPRHKITKRGQNVTFRCDPISEHNRLYWYRQTLGQGPEFLTYFQNEAQLEKSRLLSDRFSAERPKGSFSTLEIQRTEQGDSAMYLCASSLGSEVISYEQYFGPGTRLTVT.

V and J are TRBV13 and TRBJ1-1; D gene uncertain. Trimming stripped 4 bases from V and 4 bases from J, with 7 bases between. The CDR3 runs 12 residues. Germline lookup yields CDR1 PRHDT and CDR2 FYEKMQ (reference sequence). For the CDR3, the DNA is TGTGCCAGCAGCTCCTTTTCCACTGAAGCTTTCTTT. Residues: CASSSFSTEAFF.

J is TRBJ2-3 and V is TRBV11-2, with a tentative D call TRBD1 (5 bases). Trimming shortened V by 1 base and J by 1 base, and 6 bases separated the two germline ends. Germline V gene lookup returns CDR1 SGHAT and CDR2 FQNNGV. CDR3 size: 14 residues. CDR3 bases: TGTGCCAGCAGCTTAGTAGGGGGCACAGATACGCAGTATTTT. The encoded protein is CASSLVGGTDTQYF.

This chain's CDR3 is CASSLAQGSSYEQYF. The CDR3 DNA reads TGCGCCAGCAGCTTGGCCCAGGGAAGCTCCTACGAGCAGTACTTC. This sequence joins TRBV5-1 and TRBJ2-7; tentatively, D is TRBD1 (5 bases). V lost 0 bases, J lost 0 bases, and 10 bases lay in between. In germline, CDR1 is SGHRS, CDR2 YFSETQ. The CDR3 length is 15 residues.